The sequence of this TCR beta chain was determined in a study of coeliac disease (dated 2022 in TCRdb). For the study in its entirety: Coeliac patients were categorised as having newly diagnosed active disease, refractory coeliac disease type I, or disease controlled by a gluten-free diet. High-resolution HLA typing was unavailable, so biased TRBV7-2 usage was queried as a proof of principle. Samples from 27 subjects were successfully TRB sequenced, and these included around 22 paired samples of bulk unsorted intraepithelial and lamina propria cells. Of the 30 or so patients in the full study, around 22 had coeliac disease confirmed by serology and 8 were controls with non-small intestinal disorders. The study set out to describe the TR repertoires of small intestinal T cells in active coeliac disease, refractory type I coeliac disease, and coeliac disease treated with a gluten-free diet. Small intestinal lymphocyte fractions from coeliac and non-coeliac patients were analysed in the study using next-generation sequencing of rearranged TRB and TRG CDR3 regions.

General study outcomes and caveats: The separation of intraepithelial from lamina propria cells did not yield high-purity fractions, so cross-contamination between compartments was possible. TRB repertoires were largely private; most amino acid sequences were unique to one sample, and V-gene usage did not differ significantly by disease group. Active coeliac intraepithelial and lamina propria samples had lower TRB and TRG repertoire clonality than controls, suggesting that diverse T cells were recruited. The approach was considered by the authors to be unsuitable for unbiased detection of gliadin-specific T cells, as gliadin-specific T cells are scarce and rarely shared between patients.

The method behind the library was the immunoSEQ multiplex PCR assay. The TR loci underwent multiplexed PCR amplification, with J gene segments targeted by reverse primers and V gene segments targeted by forward primers. Amplified CDR3 regions were sequenced on the Illumina HiSeq System. The original pipeline was this. Closely related reads were merged with a nearest-neighbour algorithm so that PCR and sequencing errors were removed and data were collapsed into unique sequences. Repertoires were summarised in terms of clonality and T cell density, with T cell density defined as TR molecules per amount of genomic DNA input. CDR3 amino acid sequences present in at least 80% of unsorted samples were defined as public TRs and were then tested for differential abundance between coeliac and control samples. Differences in clonality and density between disease groups were tested by Kruskal-Wallis tests, followed by Dunn post-tests. Imported from immuneACCESS, the table was reduced by TCRdb to in-frame sequences with V and J called. These copies leave out some clones; in studies compared against another copy, an unresolved V gene accounts for under half, and the cause of the remainder is not known. Clone size and the V and J calls come from that table; the DNA yielded D and trimming. The sample records 2,500 to 3,000 clones, around 52% of which are singletons. The ten biggest clones cover about 18% of the sample.

Cells were frozen in liquid nitrogen in DMSO/FBS as aliquots of about 500,000 cells, with a single aliquot from each fraction going to sequencing. Endoscopy and small intestinal biopsy were performed in all 30 or so patients in the study. Intraepithelial cells were released from biopsies by stirring for one hour at 37 degrees C in RPMI containing EGTA, MgCl2 and 1% FBS. Genomic DNA was extracted from frozen unsorted cell fractions with the Qiagen DNeasy blood extraction kit. About this clone: Its binding antigen is unknown. There are no base qualities to consult, and no much larger clone falls within one base.

The CDR3 contains 15 residues, cysteine and phenylalanine counted. Just CDR3 DNA is preserved here, 45 bases in frame from base 1. Trimming removed 3 bases from V and 4 bases from J; the gene matches leave 5 bases unexplained. From a lookup of the germline V gene, CDR1 and CDR2 are KGHSH and LQKENI. The TCR originated in a man in his sixties with celiac disease on a gluten-free diet. Sequences were obtained from intraepithelial lymphocytes from the gut. This specimen's cell subset or site label, interpreted: intraepithelial cell (IEC) fraction of small intestinal biopsy. The V gene is TRBV18 and the J gene is TRBJ1-2, with TRBD1 identical over 10 junction bases. The nucleotide sequence is TGTGCCAGCTCACCTTCCGGGACAGGGGCCTATGGCTACACCTTC. This sequence encodes CASSPSGTGAYGYTF.